These T cell receptor beta chains were read from a single sample in a study of shared clonotypes between healthy human individuals. Method: immunoSEQ multiplex PCR; TCRdb's copy keeps in-frame clones and lacks some. Altogether some 2.3 million clones are present, just over 90% being singletons, with the ten largest covering about 0.41%. The sequencing sample was made of naive CD4+ T cells from PBMCs. These receptors were taken from a young man in good health. Some clones in this sample may be carry-over from other donors' samples. CDR3s include the opening cysteine and the closing phenylalanine or tryptophan.

>TRBJ1-1|TRBV6-6|14
CASSYSAGLTEAFF
>TRBJ2-1|TRBV7-3|16
CASSLTSGQVPNEQFF
>TRBJ2-7|TRBV7-2|16
CASSLATLAGAYEQYF
>TRBJ1-1|TRBV30|14
CAWSVGTVNTEAFF
>TRBJ2-7|TRBV27|14
CASSWAGTPYEQYF
>TRBJ2-1|TRBV14|13
CASSRLAGNEQFF
>TRBJ2-3|TRBV6-6|15
CASSPTGGAMDTQYF
>TRBJ2-1|TRBV19|14
CASSPLAGRGEQFF
>TRBJ2-5|TRBV6-5|14
CASSGLAGEETQYF
>TRBJ2-7|TRBV28|11
CASTTEVEQYF
>TRBJ2-6|TRBV10-3|18
CAISARQGAHSGANVLTF
>TRBJ2-2|TRBV27|16
CASSFRDIARAGELFF
>TRBJ1-2|TRBV19|13
CASSSGRTYGYTF
>TRBJ2-3|TRBV5-6|16
CASKLAGGISTDTQYF
>TRBJ2-2|TRBV5-1|17
CASSLWGLAANTGELFF
>TRBJ2-7|TRBV11-2|14
CASSFTDRNYEQYF
>TRBJ1-1|TRBV28|15
CASSFDWQGNTEAFF
>TRBJ2-4|TRBV5-1|16
CASSSAGNAAKNIQYF
>TRBJ2-5|TRBV4-1|17
CASSRVGDFRFRETQYF
>TRBJ2-7|TRBV10-3|15
CAIKRGQADTYEQYF
>TRBJ1-2|TRBV4-3|14
CASSQVVGRDGYTF
>TRBJ2-7|TRBV5-1|14
CASSLGGAGHEQYF
>TRBJ2-5|TRBV7-3|15
CASSLAGTVEETQYF
>TRBJ1-5|TRBV19|14
CASSTHKGNQPQHF
>TRBJ2-1|TRBV28|16
CASRGTPWGSYNEQFF
>TRBJ1-2|TRBV5-1|17
CASSLVPAGTGEGGYTF
>TRBJ1-2|TRBV5-4|13
CASSLPPTNGYTF
>TRBJ2-7|TRBV6-5|13
CASSYLGSYEQYF
>TRBJ2-1|TRBV28|15
CASSPGLHSNAEQFF
>TRBJ2-7|TRBV14|16
CASSQGGGTGTYEQYF
>TRBJ2-2|TRBV19|13
CASSPAEWRELFF
>TRBJ2-5|TRBV5-1|16
CASSSPGAGGKETQYF
>TRBJ1-5|TRBV28|15
CASSIRQGSNQPQHF
>TRBJ2-3|TRBV21-1|19
CASSKGAKTSCLNTDTQYF
>TRBJ2-3|TRBV28|14
CASSSSAPADTQYF
>TRBJ1-1|TRBV5-1|15
CASSTGQKMNTEAFF
>TRBJ2-4|TRBV28|15
CASSGGRIAKNIQYF
>TRBJ1-5|TRBV5-1|14
CASSCPMSNQPQHF
>TRBJ2-7|TRBV4-1|15
CASSHPGTGGYEQYF